This entry describes one TCR beta chain. This clonotype turned up a few times. Which antigen it targets is not known. No clone much larger than this one lies a single base away; base qualities are absent. The reads were generated on an Illumina NovaSeq 6000. TCRalpha and TCRbeta cDNA libraries were constructed by 5'RACE with constant-segment primers, with sample barcodes and unique molecular identifiers being introduced. RNA was extracted from every sample with Trizol reagent. Library amplification was performed in two PCR steps, and a second sample barcode and Illumina TruSeq adapters were introduced in the second step. The libraries were sequenced on an Illumina NovaSeq using 2 x 150 bp paired-end reads. As for the original processing: Reads were demultiplexed and collapsed into UMI-guided consensus sequences with migec v1.2.7. Using mixcr v2.1.11, the UMI consensuses were aligned to TRA and TRB V and J templates and assembled into clonotypes. A clonotype was counted as expanded or contracted only when both edgeR and NoisET called the clonotype significant, with the noise models trained on biological replicates. For edgeR calls, the cutoffs were a false discovery rate-adjusted p below 0.01 and a log2 fold-change threshold of 1. PCA with hierarchical clustering of max-normalized trajectories of the 1000 most abundant clonotypes was used as exploratory dynamics analysis. Each responding clone was given a CD4 or CD8 phenotype based on the CD4+ and CD8+ repertoires, which had been sequenced separately. TCRdb reran the public reads through fastp at Q25 and MiXCR, keeping productive beta chains. Each entry merges the rows of one CDR3 protein and shows their most common DNA and genes. What appears here as the V and J calls and clone size reflects TCRdb's work, not the paper's. This sample lists around 200,000 distinct CDR3 sequences; more than 25% were detected once. The top ten constitute over 10% of the sample.

These data are taken from a study of T-cell memory formation after mild COVID-19 (dated by TCRdb to about 2021). At the level of the whole study: Most TCR sequence clusters were specific to one of the two donors. In a couple of donors, T-cell clones that expanded and contracted after mild COVID-19 were followed by sequencing TCRalpha and TCRbeta repertoires longitudinally. Two young, previously healthy adult volunteers, one female and one male, were included in the cohort. Paper-wide results and their limitations: SARS-CoV-2 specificity was not confirmed for the second-wave clones peaking on day 37. Contracting CD4+ clones were located mainly in the CM and EM memory subsets, whereas CD8+ clones were found to be enriched in EMRA. The study included only two mild cases, and larger cohorts that include severe cases with pre-infection samples were judged to be necessary. Some responding clones were detected in pre-infection memory, suggesting pre-existing cross-reactive memory T cells joined the SARS-CoV-2 response. From day 15 to 85, contracting clones showed balanced CD4/CD8 phenotypes, whereas a second wave of clones that expanded from day 15 to 37 leaned towards CD4+.

CDR3 length: 14 amino acids, cysteine to phenylalanine. The read is trimmed to its CDR3 DNA, 42 bases read in frame from base 1. Germline trimming: 7 bases from V, 2 bases from J; junction bases outside gene matches: 2. According to the germline V gene, CDR1 reads SGHAT and CDR2 reads FQNNGV. Ficoll-Paque density gradient centrifugation was used to isolate PBMCs. The sequence was collected from an adult woman who had mild COVID-19 (a few samples of this study predate the infection). The sample titles of this study are shuffled in the database, so cell type and time point are left out; the donor was told from shared clones. Recombination joined TRBV11-2 with TRBJ2-1; TRBD2 matches 10 bases in the middle. What was sequenced was PBMCs or a T cell subset sorted from them (not recorded which). CDR3 protein: CASNGLAAYNEQFF. The DNA reads as follows: TGTGCCAGCAATGGACTAGCGGCCTACAATGAGCAGTTCTTC. This CDR3, with the reference TRBV11-2 and TRBJ2-1 proteins standing in past its ends, gives the full variable domain EAGVAQSPRYKIIEKRQSVAFWCNPISGHATLYWYQQILGQGPKLLIQFQNNGVVDDSQLPKDRFSAERLKGVDSTLKIQPAKLEDSAVYLCASNGLAAYNEQFFGPGTRLTVL.